Following are 7 T cell receptor beta chains from one sample sequenced in a study of response to subunit inactivated influenza vaccine. Each CDR3 protein is one row after TCRdb ran MiXCR on the RT-PCR reads. This repertoire shows roughly 700,000 distinct CDR3 sequences, approximately 15% found once; its top ten account for around 7%. This specimen was PBMCs from blood, taken roughly 2 weeks before vaccination. These TCRs come from a man in his forties or fifties who received an inactivated influenza vaccine.

This clonotype was seen once. The rearrangement joins TRBV3-1 to TRBJ2-1; no firm D call. Deletions cut 5 bases from V and 6 bases from J, with 14 bases between. Germline V lookup: CDR1 LGHDT, CDR2 YNNKEL (reference sequence). The CDR3 contains 14 residues. CDR3 DNA sequence: TGTGCCAGCAGCTCAAGTCGGCGGCCCAATGAGCAGTTCTTC. Encoded protein: CASSSSRRPNEQFF.

The chain has TRBV7-9 and TRBJ2-3; TRBD2 matches at 8 bases. With V trimmed by 1 base and J by 4 bases, 4 bases remained unmatched. Germline lookup yields CDR1 SEHNR and CDR2 FQNEAQ (reference sequence). This CDR3 comprises 15 residues. This CDR3 is CASSLVSRGADTQYF. CDR3 bases: TGTGCCAGCAGCTTAGTGTCGCGGGGGGCAGATACGCAGTATTTT.

The table lists this clonotype with a few counts. This chain joins TRBV11-2 and TRBJ1-2; TRBD1 is a possible D gene (5 bases). The CDR3 spans 16 residues. V was clipped by 5 bases and J by 0 bases, with 16 bases between them. Germline V gives CDR1 SGHAT, CDR2 FQNNGV. This chain's CDR3 is CASSNLGRRTNYGYTF. CDR3 bases: TGTGCCAGCAGCAACCTGGGACGGCGTACTAACTATGGCTACACCTTC.

Here the CDR3 DNA reads TGTGCCAGCAGCTCCCTAGCGGGGGTAAACAATGAGCAGTTCTTC. Translation gives CASSSLAGVNNEQFF. The V and J genes are TRBV7-9 and TRBJ2-1, with 10 bases matching TRBD2. The CDR3 has 15 amino acids. Looked up from germline, CDR1 is SEHNR and CDR2 is FQNEAQ (reference sequence). Trimming took 4 bases from V and 5 from J; bases not matched to a gene: 5.

This clonotype was counted ten times or more. The V gene is TRBV27, the J gene TRBJ2-1; TRBD2 is a possible D gene (6 bases). The CDR3 has 15 amino acids. In germline, CDR1 is MNHEY, CDR2 SMNVEV (reference sequence). V was shortened by 6 bases and J by 2 bases, with 14 bases between the two germline ends. The CDR3 sequence: CASRGSGGAYNEQFF. In DNA, the CDR3 is TGTGCCAGCAGGGGGTCCGGGGGAGCCTACAATGAGCAGTTCTTC.

A few counts support this clonotype. The chain is built from TRBV24-1 and TRBJ2-1; no clear D. The V end lost 0 bases, the J end lost 7 bases, and 9 bases lay between the germline ends. Germline-derived CDR1 and CDR2 are KGHDR and SFDVKD. This CDR3 contains 14 residues. The CDR3 loop reads CATSDLLDANEQFF. The CDR3 DNA follows: TGTGCCACCAGTGATTTGTTGGACGCGAATGAGCAGTTCTTC.

Only a few counts were recorded for this clonotype. The chain carries TRBV5-1 and TRBJ2-3, with D unclear. V gave up 5 bases and J gave up 2 bases, with 12 bases separating them. The CDR3 covers 14 residues. The germline V gene has CDR1 SGHRS and CDR2 YFSETQ. The DNA of the CDR3 is TGCGCCAGCAGATTCCAGCCTACCACAGATACGCAGTATTTT. Protein: CASRFQPTTDTQYF.